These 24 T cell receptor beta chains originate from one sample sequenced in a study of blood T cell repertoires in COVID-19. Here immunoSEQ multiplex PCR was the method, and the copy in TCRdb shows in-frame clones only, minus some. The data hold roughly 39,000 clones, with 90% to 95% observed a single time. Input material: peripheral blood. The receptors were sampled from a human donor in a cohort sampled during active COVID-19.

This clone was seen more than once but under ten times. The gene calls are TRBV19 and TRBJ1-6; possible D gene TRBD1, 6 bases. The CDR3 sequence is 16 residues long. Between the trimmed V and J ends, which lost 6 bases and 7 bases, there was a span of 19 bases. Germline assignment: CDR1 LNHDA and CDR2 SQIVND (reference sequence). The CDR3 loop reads CASSRGLNSLNSPLHF. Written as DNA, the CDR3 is TGTGCCAGTAGCAGGGGACTAAATTCGTTAAATTCACCCCTCCACTTT.

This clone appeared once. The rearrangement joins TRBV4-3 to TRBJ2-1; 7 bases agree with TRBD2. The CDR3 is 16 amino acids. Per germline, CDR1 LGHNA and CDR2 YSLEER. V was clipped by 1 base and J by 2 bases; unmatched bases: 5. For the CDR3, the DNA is TGCGCCAGCAGCCAAGGGCGACTAGCAACCTACAATGAGCAGTTCTTC. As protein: CASSQGRLATYNEQFF.

CDR3 sequence reads: CACSNGRGQPQHF. CDR3 nucleotide sequence: TGTGCCTGCTCGAATGGTAGGGGTCAGCCCCAGCATTTT. The chain carries TRBV30 and TRBJ1-5; perhaps TRBD1 as D (5 bases). The CDR3 consists of 13 residues. Trimming took off 6 bases at V and 6 bases at J, with 15 bases between the two ends. The germline V gene encodes CDR1 GTSNPN and CDR2 SVGIG (reference sequence). Supplemented by reference TRBV30 and TRBJ1-5, the full variable domain reads SQTIHQWPATLVQPVGSPLSLECTVEGTSNPNLYWYRQAAGRGLQLLFYSVGIGQISSEVPQNLSASRPQDRQFILSSKKLLLSDSGFYLCACSNGRGQPQHFGDGTRLSIL.

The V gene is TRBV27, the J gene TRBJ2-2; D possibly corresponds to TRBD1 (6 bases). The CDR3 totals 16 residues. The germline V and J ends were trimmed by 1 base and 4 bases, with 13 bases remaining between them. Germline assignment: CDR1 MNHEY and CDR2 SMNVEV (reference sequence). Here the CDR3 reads CASSLFAGVLTGELFF. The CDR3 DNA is TGTGCCAGCAGTTTATTCGCAGGGGTCCTCACCGGGGAGCTGTTTTTT.

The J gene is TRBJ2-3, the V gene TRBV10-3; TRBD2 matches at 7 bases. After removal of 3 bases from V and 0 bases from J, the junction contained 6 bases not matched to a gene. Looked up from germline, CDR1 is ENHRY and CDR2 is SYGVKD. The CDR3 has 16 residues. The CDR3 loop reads CAISESAGTSTDTQYF. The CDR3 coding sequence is TGTGCCATCAGTGAATCAGCGGGGACTAGCACAGATACGCAGTATTTT.

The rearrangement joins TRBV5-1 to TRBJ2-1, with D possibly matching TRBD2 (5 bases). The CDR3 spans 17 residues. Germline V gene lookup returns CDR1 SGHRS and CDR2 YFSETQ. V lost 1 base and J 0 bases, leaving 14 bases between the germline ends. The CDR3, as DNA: TGCGCCAGCAGCTTGACTACTAGAACCACCTCCTACAATGAGCAGTTCTTC. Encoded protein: CASSLTTRTTSYNEQFF.

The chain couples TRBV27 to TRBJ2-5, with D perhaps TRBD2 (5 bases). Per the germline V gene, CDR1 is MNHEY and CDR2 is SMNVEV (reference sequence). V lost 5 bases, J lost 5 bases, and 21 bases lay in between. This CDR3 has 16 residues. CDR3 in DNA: TGTGCCAGCAGTACCCGGGGAGCGGAGGCGTGGGAGACCCAGTACTTC. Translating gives CASSTRGAEAWETQYF.

CDR3 DNA sequence: TGTGCCAGCAGGGCGGCGGGGGACCCCACAGATACGCAGTATTTT. It translates to CASRAAGDPTDTQYF. The chain is built from TRBV7-2 and TRBJ2-3, with TRBD2 matching over 7 bases. Trimming at V came to 6 bases and at J to 2 bases, leaving 8 bases not matched to a gene. This CDR3 has 15 residues. Germline V gene sequence: CDR1 SGHTA, CDR2 FQGNSA. Looking up the rest from reference TRBV7-2 and TRBJ2-3 gives the full variable domain: GAGVSQSPSNKVTEKGKDVELRCDPISGHTALYWYRQSLGQGLEFLIYFQGNSAPDKSGLPSDRFSAERTGGSVSTLTIQRTQQEDSAVYLCASRAAGDPTDTQYFGPGTRLTVL.

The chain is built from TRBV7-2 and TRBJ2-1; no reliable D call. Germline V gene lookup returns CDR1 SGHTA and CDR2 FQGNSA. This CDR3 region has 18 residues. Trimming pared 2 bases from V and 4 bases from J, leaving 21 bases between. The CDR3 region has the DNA TGTGCCAGCAGCTTAAGGTCGGGTACATCTCACGGGTACAATGAGCAGTTCTTC. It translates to CASSLRSGTSHGYNEQFF.

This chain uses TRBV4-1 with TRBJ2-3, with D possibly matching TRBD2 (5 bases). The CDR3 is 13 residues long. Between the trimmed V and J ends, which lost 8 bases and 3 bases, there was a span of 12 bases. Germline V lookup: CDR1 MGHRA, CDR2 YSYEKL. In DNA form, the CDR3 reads TGCGCCAGCCTACGGGATGGGACAGATACGCAGTATTTT. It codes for CASLRDGTDTQYF.

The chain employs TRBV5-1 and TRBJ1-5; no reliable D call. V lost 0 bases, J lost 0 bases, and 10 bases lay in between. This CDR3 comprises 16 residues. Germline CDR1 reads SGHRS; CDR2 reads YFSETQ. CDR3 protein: CASSLAGSYSNQPQHF. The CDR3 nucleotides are TGCGCCAGCAGCTTGGCAGGAAGTTATAGCAATCAGCCCCAGCATTTT. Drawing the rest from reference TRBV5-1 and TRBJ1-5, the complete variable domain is KAGVTQTPRYLIKTRGQQVTLSCSPISGHRSVSWYQQTPGQGLQFLFEYFSETQRNKGNFPGRFSGRQFSNSRSEMNVSTLELGDSALYLCASSLAGSYSNQPQHFGDGTRLSIL.

The CDR3 DNA reads TGTGCCAGCACAGGCTCATTAGAAGCTTTCTTT. This codes for CASTGSLEAFF. V usage is TRBV6-6 and J usage is TRBJ1-1; D is undetermined. The CDR3 extends over 11 amino acids. Trimming stripped 7 bases from V and 8 bases from J, with 11 bases between. Germline-derived CDR1 and CDR2 are MNHNY and SVGAGI (reference sequence).

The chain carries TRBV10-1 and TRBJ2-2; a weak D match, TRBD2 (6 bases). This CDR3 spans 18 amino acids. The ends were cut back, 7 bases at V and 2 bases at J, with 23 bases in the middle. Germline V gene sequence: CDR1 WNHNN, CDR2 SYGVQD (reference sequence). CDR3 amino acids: CASKKRRLDYPNTGELFF. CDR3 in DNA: TGCGCCAGCAAAAAGAGGCGTCTGGACTACCCCAACACCGGGGAGCTGTTTTTT.

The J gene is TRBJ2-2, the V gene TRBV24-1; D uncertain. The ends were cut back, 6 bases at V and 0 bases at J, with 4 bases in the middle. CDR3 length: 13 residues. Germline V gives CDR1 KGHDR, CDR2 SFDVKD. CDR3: CATSQTNTGELFF. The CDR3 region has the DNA TGTGCCACCAGTCAGACGAACACCGGGGAGCTGTTTTTT.

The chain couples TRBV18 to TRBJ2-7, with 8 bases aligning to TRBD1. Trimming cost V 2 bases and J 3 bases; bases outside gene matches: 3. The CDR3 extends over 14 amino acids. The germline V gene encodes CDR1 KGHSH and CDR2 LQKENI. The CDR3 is CASSPVGQGYEQYF. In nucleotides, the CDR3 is TGTGCCAGCTCACCAGTCGGACAGGGCTACGAGCAGTACTTC.

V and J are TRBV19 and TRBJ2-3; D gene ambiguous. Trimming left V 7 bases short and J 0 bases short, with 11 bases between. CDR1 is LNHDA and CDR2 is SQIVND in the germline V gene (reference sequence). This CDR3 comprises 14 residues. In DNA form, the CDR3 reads TGTGCCAGTAAAACTGGTTCTAGCACAGATACGCAGTATTTT. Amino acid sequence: CASKTGSSTDTQYF. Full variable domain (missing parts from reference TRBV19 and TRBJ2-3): DGGITQSPKYLFRKEGQNVTLSCEQNLNHDAMYWYRQDPGQGLRLIYYSQIVNDFQKGDIAEGYSVSREKKESFPLTVTSAQKNPTAFYLCASKTGSSTDTQYFGPGTRLTVL.

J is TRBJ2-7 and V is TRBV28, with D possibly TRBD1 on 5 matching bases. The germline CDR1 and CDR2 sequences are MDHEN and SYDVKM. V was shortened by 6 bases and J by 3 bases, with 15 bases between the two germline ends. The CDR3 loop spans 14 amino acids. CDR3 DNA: TGTGCCAGCAGCTGGGCGACAGTCAACTACGAGCAGTACTTC. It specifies CASSWATVNYEQYF.

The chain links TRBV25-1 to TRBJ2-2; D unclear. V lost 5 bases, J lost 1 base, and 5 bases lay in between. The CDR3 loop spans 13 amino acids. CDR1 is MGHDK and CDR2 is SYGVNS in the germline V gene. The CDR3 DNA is TGTGCCAGCAGTCGAGGGAACACCGGGGAGCTGTTTTTT. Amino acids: CASSRGNTGELFF.

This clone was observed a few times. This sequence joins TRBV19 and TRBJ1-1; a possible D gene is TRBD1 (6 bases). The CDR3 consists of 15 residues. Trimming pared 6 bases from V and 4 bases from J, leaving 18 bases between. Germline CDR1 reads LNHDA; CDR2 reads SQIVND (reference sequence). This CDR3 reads CASRSGKGGSTEAFF. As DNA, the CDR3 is TGTGCCAGTAGGTCTGGAAAAGGGGGAAGCACTGAAGCTTTCTTT. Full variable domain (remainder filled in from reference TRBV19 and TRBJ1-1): DGGITQSPKYLFRKEGQNVTLSCEQNLNHDAMYWYRQDPGQGLRLIYYSQIVNDFQKGDIAEGYSVSREKKESFPLTVTSAQKNPTAFYLCASRSGKGGSTEAFFGQGTRLTVV.

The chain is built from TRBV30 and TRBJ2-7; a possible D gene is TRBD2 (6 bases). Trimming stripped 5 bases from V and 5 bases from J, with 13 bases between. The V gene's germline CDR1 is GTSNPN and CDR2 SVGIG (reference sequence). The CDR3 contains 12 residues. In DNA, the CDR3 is TGTGCCTGGTCGATACGGGGGAACGAGCAGTACTTC. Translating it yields CAWSIRGNEQYF.

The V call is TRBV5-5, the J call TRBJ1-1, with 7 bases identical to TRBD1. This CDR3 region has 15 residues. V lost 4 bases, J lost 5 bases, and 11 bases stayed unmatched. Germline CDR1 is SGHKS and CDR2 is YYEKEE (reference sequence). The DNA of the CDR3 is TGTGCCAGCAGCCGGGCTGGGACAGAGGGTACTGAAGCTTTCTTT. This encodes CASSRAGTEGTEAFF.

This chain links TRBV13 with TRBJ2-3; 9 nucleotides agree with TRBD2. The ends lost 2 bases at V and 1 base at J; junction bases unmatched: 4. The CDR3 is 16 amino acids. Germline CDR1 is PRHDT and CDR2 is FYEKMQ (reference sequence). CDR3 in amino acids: CASSLFAGGRTDTQYF. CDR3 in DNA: TGTGCCAGCAGCTTATTTGCGGGGGGGCGCACAGATACGCAGTATTTT.

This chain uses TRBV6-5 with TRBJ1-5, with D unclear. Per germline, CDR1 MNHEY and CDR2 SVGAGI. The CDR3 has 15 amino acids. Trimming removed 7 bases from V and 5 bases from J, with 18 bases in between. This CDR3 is CASTRGLPSDQPQHF. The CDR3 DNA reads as TGTGCCAGCACCCGAGGACTGCCCTCGGATCAGCCCCAGCATTTT.

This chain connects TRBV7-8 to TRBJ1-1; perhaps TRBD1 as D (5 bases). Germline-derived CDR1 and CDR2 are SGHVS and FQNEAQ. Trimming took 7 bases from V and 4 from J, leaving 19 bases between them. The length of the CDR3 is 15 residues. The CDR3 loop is CASKPARGGSTEAFF. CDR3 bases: TGTGCCAGCAAACCTGCCCGGGGGGGGAGCACTGAAGCTTTCTTT.